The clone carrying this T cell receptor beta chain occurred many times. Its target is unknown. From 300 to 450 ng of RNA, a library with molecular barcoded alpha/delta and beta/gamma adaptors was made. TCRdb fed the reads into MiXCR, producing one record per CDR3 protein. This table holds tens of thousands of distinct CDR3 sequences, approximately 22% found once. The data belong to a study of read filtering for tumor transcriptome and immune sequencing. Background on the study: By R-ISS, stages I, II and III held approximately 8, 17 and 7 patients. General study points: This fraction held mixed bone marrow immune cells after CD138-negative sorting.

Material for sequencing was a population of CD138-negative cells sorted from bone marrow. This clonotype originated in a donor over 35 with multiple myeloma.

The CDR3 DNA reads TGTGCCAGCAGTTACTCCTGGAGGGGCTCCTACGAGCAGTACTTC. It specifies CASSYSWRGSYEQYF. The V call is TRBV6-2 or TRBV6-3, the J call TRBJ2-7; possible D gene TRBD2, 6 bases. The CDR3 consists of 15 residues. Germline V gene lookup returns CDR1 MNHEY and CDR2 SVGEGT. Trimming shortened V by 0 bases and J by 0 bases, and 9 bases separated the two germline ends.